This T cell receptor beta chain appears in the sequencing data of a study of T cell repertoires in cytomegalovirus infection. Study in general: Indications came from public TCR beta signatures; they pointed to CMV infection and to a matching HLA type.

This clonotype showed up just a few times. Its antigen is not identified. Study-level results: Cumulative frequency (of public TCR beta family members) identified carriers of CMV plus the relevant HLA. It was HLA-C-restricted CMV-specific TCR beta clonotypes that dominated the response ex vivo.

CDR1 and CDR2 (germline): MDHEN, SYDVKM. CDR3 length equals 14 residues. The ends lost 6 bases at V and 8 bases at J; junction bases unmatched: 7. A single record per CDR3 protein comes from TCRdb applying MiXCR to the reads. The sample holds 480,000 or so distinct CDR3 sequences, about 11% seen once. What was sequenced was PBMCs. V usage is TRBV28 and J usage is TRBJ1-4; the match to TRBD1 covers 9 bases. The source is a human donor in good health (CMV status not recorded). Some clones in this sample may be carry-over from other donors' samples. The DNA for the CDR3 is TGTGCCAGCAGGAAACTGGACAGGGGCGAAAAACTGTTTTTT. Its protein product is CASRKLDRGEKLFF.